This TCR delta chain appears in the sequencing data of a study of gamma-delta T cells after stem cell transplantation. TCRdb redid the clone calls on the RT-PCR reads with CATT. This table has about 1,400 delta-chain clones, 9.5% to 15% appearing once. The CDR3 extends over 22 amino acids. Unmatched junction bases numbered 15, after V lost 0 bases and J lost 0 bases. Germline-derived CDR1 and CDR2 are GEAIGNYY and EKD. By share, this clone counts as large (0.1 to 1%). This CDR3 is also generated by other DNA sequences in the sample. The TCR was taken from a human donor. It is not recorded whose cells these are; they may come from a transplant donor. The V and J genes are TRDV2 and TRDJ3, with 8 positions matching TRDD3. Material: gamma-delta T cells. For the CDR3, the DNA is TGTGCCTGTGACACCGGGGATTTACTGGGGGCTGCGAGCTCCTGGGACACCCGACAGATGTTTTTC. Protein sequence: CACDTGDLLGAASSWDTRQMFF.